Listed here is a single T cell receptor (beta chain). The data originate from a study of blood T cell repertoires in COVID-19. Assay used: immunoSEQ multiplex PCR; TCRdb lists only in-frame clones, some missing. The repertoire holds roughly 250,000 clones, 75% to 95% seen once, with around 1.8% in the top ten. Germline CDR1 is SGHRS and CDR2 is YFSETQ. The CDR3 runs 14 residues. V dropped 0 bases and J dropped 4 bases, with 9 bases sitting between them. The chain employs TRBV5-1 and TRBJ2-3; tentative D call: TRBD2 (6 bases). This clonotype was sampled from a woman aged 18 to 35 who had recovered from COVID-19. The sequencing input was PBMCs or T cells enriched from blood (not recorded which). The CDR3 loop is CASSLEDYSDTQYF. The DNA for the CDR3 is TGCGCCAGCAGCTTGGAGGACTATTCAGATACGCAGTATTTT.